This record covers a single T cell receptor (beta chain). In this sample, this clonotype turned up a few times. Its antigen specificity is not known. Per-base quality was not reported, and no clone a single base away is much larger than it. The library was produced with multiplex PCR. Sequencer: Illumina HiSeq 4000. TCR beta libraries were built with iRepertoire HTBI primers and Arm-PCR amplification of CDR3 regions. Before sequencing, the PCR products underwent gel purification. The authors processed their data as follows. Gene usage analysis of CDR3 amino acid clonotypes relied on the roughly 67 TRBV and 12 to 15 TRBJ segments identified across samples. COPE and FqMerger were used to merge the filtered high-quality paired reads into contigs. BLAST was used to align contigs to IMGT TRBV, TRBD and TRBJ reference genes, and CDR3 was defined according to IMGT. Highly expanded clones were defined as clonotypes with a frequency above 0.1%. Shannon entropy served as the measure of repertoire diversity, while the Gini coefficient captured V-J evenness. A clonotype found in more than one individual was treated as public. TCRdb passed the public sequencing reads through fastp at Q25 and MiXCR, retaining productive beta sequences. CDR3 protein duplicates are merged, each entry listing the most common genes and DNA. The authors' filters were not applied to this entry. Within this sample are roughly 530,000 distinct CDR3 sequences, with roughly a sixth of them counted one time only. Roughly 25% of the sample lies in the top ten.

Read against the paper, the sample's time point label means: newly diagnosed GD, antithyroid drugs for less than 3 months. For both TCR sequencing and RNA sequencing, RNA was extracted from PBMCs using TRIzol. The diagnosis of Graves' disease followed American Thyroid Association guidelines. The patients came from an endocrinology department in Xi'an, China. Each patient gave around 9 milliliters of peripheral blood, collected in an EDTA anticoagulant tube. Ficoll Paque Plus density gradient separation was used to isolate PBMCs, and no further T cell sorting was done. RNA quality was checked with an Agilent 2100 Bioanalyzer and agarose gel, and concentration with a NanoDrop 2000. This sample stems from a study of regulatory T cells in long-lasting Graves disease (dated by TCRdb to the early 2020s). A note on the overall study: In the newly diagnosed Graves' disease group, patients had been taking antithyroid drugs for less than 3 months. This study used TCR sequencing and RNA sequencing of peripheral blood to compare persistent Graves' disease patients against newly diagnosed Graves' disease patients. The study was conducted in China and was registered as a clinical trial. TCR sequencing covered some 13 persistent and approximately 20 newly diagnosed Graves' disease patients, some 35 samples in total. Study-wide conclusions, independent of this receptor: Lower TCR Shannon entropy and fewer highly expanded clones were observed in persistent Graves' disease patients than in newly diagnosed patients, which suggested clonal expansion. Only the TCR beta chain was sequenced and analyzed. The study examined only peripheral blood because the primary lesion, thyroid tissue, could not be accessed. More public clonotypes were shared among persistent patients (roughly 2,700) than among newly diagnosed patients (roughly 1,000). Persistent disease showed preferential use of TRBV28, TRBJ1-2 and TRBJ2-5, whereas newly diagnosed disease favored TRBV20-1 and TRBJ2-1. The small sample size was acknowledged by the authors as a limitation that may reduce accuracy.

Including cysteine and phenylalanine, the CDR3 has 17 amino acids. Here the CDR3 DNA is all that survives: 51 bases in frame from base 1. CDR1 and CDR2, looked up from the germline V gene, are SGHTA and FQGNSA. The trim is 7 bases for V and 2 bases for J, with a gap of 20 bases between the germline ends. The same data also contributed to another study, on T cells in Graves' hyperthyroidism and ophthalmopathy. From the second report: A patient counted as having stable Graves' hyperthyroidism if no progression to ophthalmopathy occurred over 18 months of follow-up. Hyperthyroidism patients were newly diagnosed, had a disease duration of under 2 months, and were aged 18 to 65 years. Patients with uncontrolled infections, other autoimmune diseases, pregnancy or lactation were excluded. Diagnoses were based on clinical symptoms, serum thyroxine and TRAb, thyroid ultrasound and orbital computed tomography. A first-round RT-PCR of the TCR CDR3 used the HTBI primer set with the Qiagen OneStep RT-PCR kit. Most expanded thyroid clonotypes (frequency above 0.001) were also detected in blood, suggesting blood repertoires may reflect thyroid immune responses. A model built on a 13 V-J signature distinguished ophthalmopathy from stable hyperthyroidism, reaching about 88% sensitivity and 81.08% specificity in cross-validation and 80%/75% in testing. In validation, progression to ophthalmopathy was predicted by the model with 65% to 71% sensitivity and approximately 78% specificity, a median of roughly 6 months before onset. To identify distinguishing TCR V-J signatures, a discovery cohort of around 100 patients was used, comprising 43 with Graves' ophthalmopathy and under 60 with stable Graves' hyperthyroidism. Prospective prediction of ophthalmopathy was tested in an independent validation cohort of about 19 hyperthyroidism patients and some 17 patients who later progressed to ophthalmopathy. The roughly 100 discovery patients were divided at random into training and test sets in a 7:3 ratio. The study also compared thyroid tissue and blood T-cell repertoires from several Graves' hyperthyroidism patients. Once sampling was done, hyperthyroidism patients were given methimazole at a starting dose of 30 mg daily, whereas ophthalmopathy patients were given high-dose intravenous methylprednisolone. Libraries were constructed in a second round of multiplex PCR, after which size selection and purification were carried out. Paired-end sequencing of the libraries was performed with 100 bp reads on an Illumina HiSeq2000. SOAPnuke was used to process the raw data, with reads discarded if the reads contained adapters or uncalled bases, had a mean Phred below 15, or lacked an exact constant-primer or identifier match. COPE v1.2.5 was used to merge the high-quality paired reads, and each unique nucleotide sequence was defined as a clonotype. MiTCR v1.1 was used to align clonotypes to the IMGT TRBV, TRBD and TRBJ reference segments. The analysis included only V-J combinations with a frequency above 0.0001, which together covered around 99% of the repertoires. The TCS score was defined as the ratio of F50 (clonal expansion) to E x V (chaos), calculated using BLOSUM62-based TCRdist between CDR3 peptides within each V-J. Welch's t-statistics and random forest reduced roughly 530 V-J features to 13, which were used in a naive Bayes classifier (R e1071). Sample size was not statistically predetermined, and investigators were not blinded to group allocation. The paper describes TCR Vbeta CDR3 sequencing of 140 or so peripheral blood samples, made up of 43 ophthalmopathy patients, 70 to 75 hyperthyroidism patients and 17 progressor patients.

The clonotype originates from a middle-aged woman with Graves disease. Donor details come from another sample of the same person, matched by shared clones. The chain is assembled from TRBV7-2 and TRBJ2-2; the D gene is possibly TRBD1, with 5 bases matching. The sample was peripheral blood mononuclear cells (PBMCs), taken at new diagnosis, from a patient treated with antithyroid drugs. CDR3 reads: CASTLRQLIFNTGELFF. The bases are TGTGCCAGCACCCTCCGACAGTTGATTTTTAACACCGGGGAGCTGTTTTTT.